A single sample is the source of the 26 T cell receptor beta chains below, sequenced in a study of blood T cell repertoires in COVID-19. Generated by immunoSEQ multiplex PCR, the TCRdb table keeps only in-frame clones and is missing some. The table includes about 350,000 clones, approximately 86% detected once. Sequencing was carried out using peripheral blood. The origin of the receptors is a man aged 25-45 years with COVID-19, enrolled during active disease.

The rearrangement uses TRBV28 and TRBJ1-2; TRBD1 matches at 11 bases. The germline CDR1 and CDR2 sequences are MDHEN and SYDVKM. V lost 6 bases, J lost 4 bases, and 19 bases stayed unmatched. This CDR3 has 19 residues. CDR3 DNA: TGTGCCAGCAGCTCCCCGGGCGGGGACAGGGGGATTTCCAGCTATGGCTACACCTTC. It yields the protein CASSSPGGDRGISSYGYTF.

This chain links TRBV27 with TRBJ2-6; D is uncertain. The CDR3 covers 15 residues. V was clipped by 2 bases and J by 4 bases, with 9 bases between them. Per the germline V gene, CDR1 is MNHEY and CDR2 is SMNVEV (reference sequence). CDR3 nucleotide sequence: TGTGCCAGCAGTTTACGAAACTTCGGGGCCAACGTCCTGACTTTC. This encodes CASSLRNFGANVLTF. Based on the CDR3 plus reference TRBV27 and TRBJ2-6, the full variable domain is EAQVTQNPRYLITVTGKKLTVTCSQNMNHEYMSWYRQDPGLGLRQIYYSMNVEVTDKGDVPEGYKVSRKEKRNFPLILESPSPNQTSLYFCASSLRNFGANVLTFGAGSRLTVL.

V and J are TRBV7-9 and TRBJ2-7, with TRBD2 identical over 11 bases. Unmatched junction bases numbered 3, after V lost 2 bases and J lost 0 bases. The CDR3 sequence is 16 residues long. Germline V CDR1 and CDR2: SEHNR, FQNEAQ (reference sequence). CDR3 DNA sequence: TGTGCCAGCAGCTTAACTAGCGGGAGCAGCTCCTACGAGCAGTACTTC. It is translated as CASSLTSGSSSYEQYF.

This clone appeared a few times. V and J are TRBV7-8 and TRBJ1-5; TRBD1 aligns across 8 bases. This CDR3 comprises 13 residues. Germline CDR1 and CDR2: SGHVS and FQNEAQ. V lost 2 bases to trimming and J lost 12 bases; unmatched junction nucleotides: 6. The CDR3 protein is CASSLTGQGNQHF. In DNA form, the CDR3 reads TGTGCCAGCAGCTTAACAGGACAGGGAAACCAGCATTTT. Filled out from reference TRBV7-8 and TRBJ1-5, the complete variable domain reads GAGVSQSPRYKVAKRGQDVALRCDPISGHVSLFWYQQALGQGPEFLTYFQNEAQLDKSGLPSDRFFAERPEGSVSTLKIQRTQQEDSAVYLCASSLTGQGNQHFGDGTRLSIL.

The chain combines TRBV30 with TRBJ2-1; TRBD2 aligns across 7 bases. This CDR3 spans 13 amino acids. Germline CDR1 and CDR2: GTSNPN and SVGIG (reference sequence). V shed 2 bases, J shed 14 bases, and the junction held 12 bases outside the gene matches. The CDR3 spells CAWSLAGVSREFF. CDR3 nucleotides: TGTGCCTGGAGTCTCGCGGGAGTGTCTCGGGAGTTCTTC.

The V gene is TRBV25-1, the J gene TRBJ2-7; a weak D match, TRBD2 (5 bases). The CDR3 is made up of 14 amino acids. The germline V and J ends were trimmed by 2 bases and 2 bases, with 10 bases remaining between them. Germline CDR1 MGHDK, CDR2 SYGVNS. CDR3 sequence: CASSEPADPYEQYF. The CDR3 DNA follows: TGTGCCAGCAGTGAACCAGCGGACCCCTACGAGCAGTACTTC.

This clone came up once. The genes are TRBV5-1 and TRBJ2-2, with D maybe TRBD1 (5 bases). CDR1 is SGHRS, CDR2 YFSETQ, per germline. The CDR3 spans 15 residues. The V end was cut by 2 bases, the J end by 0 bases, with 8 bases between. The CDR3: CASSFSRANTGELFF. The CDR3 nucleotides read TGCGCCAGCAGCTTTTCCAGGGCGAACACCGGGGAGCTGTTTTTT.

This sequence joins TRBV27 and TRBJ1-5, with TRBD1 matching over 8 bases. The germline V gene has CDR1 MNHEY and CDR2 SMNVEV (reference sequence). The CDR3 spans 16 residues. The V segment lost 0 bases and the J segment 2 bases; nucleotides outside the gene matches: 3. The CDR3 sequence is CASSLSTGERNQPQHF. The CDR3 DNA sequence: TGTGCCAGCAGTTTATCGACAGGGGAGCGCAATCAGCCCCAGCATTTT.

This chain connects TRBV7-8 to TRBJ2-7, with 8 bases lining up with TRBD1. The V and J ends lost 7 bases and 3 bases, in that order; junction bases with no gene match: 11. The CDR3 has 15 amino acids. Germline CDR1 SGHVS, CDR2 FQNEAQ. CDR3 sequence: CASTPEQGANYEQYF. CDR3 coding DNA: TGTGCCAGCACCCCCGAGCAGGGGGCTAACTACGAGCAGTACTTC.

CDR3 loop: CSYGLGAEGNTIYF. The CDR3 DNA sequence: TGCAGCTATGGGCTGGGGGCGGAAGGAAACACCATATATTTT. The chain combines TRBV29-1 with TRBJ1-3; a weak D match, TRBD1 (6 bases). Germline CDR1 is SQVTM and CDR2 is ANQGSEA. This CDR3 is built from 14 residues. V was clipped by 8 bases and J by 4 bases, with 18 bases between them. Full variable domain (outside the CDR3, taken from reference TRBV29-1 and TRBJ1-3): SAVISQKPSRDICQRGTSLTIQCQVDSQVTMMFWYRQQPGQSLTLIATANQGSEATYESGFVIDKFPISRPNLTFSTLTVSNMSPEDSSIYLCSYGLGAEGNTIYFGEGSWLTVV.

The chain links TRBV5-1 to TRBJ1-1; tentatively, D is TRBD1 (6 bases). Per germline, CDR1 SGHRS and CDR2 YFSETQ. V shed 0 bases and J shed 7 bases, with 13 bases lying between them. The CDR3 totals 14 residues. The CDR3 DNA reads TGCGCCAGCAGCTTGGAGTTCAGGGGAAATGAAGCTTTCTTT. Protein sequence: CASSLEFRGNEAFF.

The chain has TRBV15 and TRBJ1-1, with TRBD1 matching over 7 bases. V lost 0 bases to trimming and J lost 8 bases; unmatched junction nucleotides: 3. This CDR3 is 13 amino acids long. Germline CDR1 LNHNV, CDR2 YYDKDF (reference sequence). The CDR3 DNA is TGTGCCACCAGCAGAGACAAGACAGGGGAAGCTTTCTTT. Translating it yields CATSRDKTGEAFF.

The CDR3 spells CASSYLYFGQNTEAFF. The CDR3 DNA sequence: TGTGCCAGCAGTTACCTTTATTTTGGGCAGAACACTGAAGCTTTCTTT. The chain has TRBV2 and TRBJ1-1; D not certain. The CDR3 totals 16 residues. Germline CDR1 SNHLY, CDR2 FYNNEI. Trimming took off 5 bases at V and 1 base at J, with 17 bases between the two ends.

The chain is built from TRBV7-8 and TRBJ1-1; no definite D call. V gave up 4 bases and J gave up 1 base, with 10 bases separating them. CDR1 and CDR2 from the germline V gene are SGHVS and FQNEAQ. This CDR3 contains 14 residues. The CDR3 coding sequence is TGTGCCAGCAGCTCCCCGAGGCAGAACACTGAAGCTTTCTTT. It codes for CASSSPRQNTEAFF.

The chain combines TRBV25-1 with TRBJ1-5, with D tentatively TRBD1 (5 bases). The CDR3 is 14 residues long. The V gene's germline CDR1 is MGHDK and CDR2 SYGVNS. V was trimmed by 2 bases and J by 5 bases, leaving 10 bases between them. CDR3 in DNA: TGTGCCAGCAGTGAAAAGGGGCCTGATCAGCCCCAGCATTTT. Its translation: CASSEKGPDQPQHF.

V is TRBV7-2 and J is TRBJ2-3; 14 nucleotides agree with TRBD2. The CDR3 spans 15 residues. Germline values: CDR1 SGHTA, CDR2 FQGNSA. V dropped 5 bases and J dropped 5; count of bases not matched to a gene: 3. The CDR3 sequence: CASSLGLAGEDTQYF. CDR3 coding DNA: TGTGCCAGCAGCCTGGGACTAGCGGGGGAAGATACGCAGTATTTT.

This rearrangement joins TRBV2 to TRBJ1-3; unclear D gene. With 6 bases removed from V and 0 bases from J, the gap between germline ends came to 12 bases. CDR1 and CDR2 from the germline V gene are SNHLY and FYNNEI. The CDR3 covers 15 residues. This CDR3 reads CASSLERYSGNTIYF. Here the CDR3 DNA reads TGTGCCAGCAGCCTAGAGAGGTACTCTGGAAACACCATATATTTT.

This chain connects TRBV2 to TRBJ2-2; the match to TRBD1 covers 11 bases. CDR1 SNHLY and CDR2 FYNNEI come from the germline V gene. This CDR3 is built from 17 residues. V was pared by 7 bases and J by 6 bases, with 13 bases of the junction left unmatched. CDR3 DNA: TGTGCCAGCACCTCTGGGACAGGGGGGGATAGGCCCGGGGAGCTGTTTTTT. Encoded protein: CASTSGTGGDRPGELFF. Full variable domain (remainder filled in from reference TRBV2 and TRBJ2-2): EPEVTQTPSHQVTQMGQEVILRCVPISNHLYFYWYRQILGQKVEFLVSFYNNEISEKSEIFDDQFSVERPDGSNFTLKIRSTKLEDSAMYFCASTSGTGGDRPGELFFGEGSRLTVL.

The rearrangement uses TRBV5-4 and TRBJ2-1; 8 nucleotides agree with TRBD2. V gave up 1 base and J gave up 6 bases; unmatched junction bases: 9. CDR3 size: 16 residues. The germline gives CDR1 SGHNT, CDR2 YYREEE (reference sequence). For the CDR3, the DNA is TGTGCCAGCAGCTTGCAACAGAGCGGGGGAATCAATGAGCAGTTCTTC. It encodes CASSLQQSGGINEQFF.

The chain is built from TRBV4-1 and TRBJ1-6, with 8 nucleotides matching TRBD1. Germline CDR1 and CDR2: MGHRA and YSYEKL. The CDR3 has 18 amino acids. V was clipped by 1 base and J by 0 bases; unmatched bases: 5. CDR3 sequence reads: CASSQGWTGSSYNSPLHF. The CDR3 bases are TGCGCCAGCAGCCAAGGGTGGACAGGGAGCTCCTATAATTCACCCCTCCACTTT.

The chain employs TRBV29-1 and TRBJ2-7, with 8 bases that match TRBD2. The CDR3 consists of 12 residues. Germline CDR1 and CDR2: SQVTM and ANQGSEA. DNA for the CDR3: TGCTCCGCGCGCCGGGAGGGGTCCGAGCAGTACTTC. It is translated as CSARREGSEQYF.

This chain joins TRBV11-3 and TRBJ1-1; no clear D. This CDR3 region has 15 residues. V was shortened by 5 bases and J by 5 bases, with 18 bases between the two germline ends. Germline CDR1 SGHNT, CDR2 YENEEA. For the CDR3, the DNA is TGTGCCAGCAGCAAAAGGAGGGAGGAGGAGACTGAAGCTTTCTTT. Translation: CASSKRREEETEAFF.

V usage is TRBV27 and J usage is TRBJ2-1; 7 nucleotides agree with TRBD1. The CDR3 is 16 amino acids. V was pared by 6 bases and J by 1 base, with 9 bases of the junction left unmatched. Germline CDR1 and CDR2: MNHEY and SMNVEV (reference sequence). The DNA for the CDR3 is TGTGCCAGCAGCAGAGGGGGCGCCGGGTCCTACAATGAGCAGTTCTTC. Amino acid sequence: CASSRGGAGSYNEQFF.

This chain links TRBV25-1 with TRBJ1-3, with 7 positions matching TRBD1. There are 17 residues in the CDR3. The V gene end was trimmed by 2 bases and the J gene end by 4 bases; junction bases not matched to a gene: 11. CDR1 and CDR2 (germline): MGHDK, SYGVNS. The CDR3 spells CASSEPTGLSSGNTIYF. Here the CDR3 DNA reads TGTGCCAGCAGTGAACCGACAGGGTTGTCTTCCGGAAACACCATATATTTT.

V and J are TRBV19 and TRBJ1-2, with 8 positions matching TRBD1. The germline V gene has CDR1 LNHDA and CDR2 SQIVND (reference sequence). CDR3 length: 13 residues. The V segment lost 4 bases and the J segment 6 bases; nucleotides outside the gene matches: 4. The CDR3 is CASSTQGADGYTF. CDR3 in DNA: TGTGCCAGTAGTACCCAGGGGGCGGATGGCTACACCTTC.

The DNA of the CDR3 is TGTGCCAGCAGCTTAAAGCTAGCTCCAATGAGCTCCTACAATGAGCAGTTCTTC. This gives the protein CASSLKLAPMSSYNEQFF. The genes are TRBV7-8 and TRBJ2-1, with D perhaps matching TRBD2 (5 bases). Trimming stripped 2 bases from V and 0 bases from J, with 17 bases between. Looked up from germline, CDR1 is SGHVS and CDR2 is FQNEAQ. The CDR3 runs to 18 residues. The whole variable domain, remainder taken from reference TRBV7-8 and TRBJ2-1, is GAGVSQSPRYKVAKRGQDVALRCDPISGHVSLFWYQQALGQGPEFLTYFQNEAQLDKSGLPSDRFFAERPEGSVSTLKIQRTQQEDSAVYLCASSLKLAPMSSYNEQFFGPGTRLTVL.